This T cell receptor beta chain was identified during a study of blood T cell repertoires in COVID-19. Trimming stripped 1 base from V and 7 bases from J, with 13 bases between. The V gene's germline CDR1 is PRHDT and CDR2 FYEKMQ (reference sequence). This CDR3 has 15 residues. This table comes from immunoSEQ multiplex PCR, and its TCRdb copy is limited to in-frame clones, with some not included. This table has roughly 310,000 clones, 90% appearing once. This receptor was taken from a man between 60 and 70 years old who had recovered from COVID-19. The V and J genes are TRBV13 and TRBJ1-4; possible D gene TRBD1, 6 bases. Source material: PBMCs or T cells enriched from blood (not recorded which). DNA for the CDR3: TGTGCCAGCAGCTTAGCCACCAACAGGGCTGAAAAACTGTTTTTT. Its protein product is CASSLATNRAEKLFF.